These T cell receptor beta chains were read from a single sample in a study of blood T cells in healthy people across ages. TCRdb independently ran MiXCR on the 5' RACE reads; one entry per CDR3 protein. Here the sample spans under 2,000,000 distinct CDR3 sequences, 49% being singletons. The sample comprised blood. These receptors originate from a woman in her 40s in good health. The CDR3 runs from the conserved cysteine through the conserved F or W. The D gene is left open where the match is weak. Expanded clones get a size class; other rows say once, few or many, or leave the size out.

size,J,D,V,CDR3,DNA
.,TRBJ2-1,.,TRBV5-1,CASSWRTNPEQFF,TGCGCCAGCAGCTGGAGGACCAACCCTGAGCAGTTCTTC
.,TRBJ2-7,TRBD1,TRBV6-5,CASSPGQGFAEQYF,TGTGCCAGCAGTCCGGGACAGGGTTTCGCCGAGCAGTACTTC
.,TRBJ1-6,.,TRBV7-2,CASSLVPQGRNSPLHF,TGTGCCAGCAGCTTAGTTCCCCAGGGAAGAAATTCACCCCTCCACTTT
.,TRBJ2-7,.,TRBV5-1,CASSPRWGPYNEQYF,TGCGCCAGCAGCCCCCGCTGGGGGCCCTACAATGAGCAGTACTTC
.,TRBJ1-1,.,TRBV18,CASSGAFDTEAFF,TGTGCCAGCTCTGGCGCATTTGACACTGAAGCTTTCTTT
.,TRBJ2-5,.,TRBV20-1,CSTVRRLQTQYF,TGCAGTACTGTGAGGCGACTCCAGACCCAGTACTTC
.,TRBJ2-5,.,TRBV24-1,CATSDGEPQETQYF,TGTGCCACCAGTGATGGGGAGCCCCAAGAGACCCAGTACTTC
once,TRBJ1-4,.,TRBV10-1,CASSESTGTNEKLFF,TGCGCCAGCAGTGAGTCAACAGGGACTAATGAAAAACTGTTTTTT
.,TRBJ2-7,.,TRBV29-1,CSVALLERAYEQYF,TGCAGCGTAGCACTTCTGGAACGGGCCTACGAGCAGTACTTC
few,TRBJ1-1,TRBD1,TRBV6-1,CASSKQGLNTEAFF,TGTGCCAGCAGTAAACAGGGGCTGAACACTGAAGCTTTCTTT
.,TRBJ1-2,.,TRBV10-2,CASSERGSGYTF,TGCGCCAGCAGTGAAAGGGGGTCAGGCTACACCTTC
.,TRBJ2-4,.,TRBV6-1,CASSEIKGSVSDDIQYF,TGTGCCAGCAGTGAAATTAAAGGGTCTGTGAGTGACGACATTCAGTACTTC
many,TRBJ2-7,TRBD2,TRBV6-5,CASSPGRGPYEQYF,TGTGCCAGCAGTCCCGGGAGGGGCCCCTACGAGCAGTACTTC
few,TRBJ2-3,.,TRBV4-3,CASSQAFGGVADTQYF,TGCGCCAGCAGCCAAGCGTTTGGGGGAGTCGCAGATACGCAGTATTTT
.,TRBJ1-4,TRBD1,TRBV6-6,CASSYSRGEKLFF,TGTGCCAGCAGTTATAGCAGGGGGGAAAAACTGTTTTTT
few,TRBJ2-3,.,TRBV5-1,CASSAGGYTDTQYF,TGTGCCAGCAGCGCAGGGGGGTACACAGATACGCAGTATTTT
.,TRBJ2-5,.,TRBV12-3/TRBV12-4,CASSSAAASDEYQETQYF,TGTGCCAGCAGTTCCGCGGCCGCTAGCGATGAGTACCAAGAGACCCAGTACTTC
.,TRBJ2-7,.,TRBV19,CAGGPRDEQYF,TGTGCCGGGGGACCAAGAGACGAGCAGTACTTC
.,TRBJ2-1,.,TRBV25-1,CASSELYQNEQFF,TGTGCCAGCAGTGAATTATACCAGAATGAGCAGTTCTTC
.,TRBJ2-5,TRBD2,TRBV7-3,CASAGGPQETQYF,TGTGCCAGCGCGGGGGGGCCTCAAGAGACCCAGTACTTC
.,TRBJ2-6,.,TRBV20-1,CSAFIGGANVLTF,TGCAGTGCTTTCATAGGAGGGGCCAACGTCCTGACTTTC
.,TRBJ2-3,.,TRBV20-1,CSASDWPRGDTQYF,TGCAGTGCTTCGGACTGGCCCCGGGGGGATACGCAGTATTTT
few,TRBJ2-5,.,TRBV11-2,CASSLVPGWEQETQYF,TGTGCCAGCAGCTTAGTTCCCGGCTGGGAACAAGAGACCCAGTACTTC
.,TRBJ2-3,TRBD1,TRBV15,CATSRRTGLADTQYF,TGTGCCACCAGCAGACGGACAGGTCTGGCAGATACGCAGTATTTT
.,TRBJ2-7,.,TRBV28,CASSVTASYEQYF,TGTGCCAGCAGTGTGACAGCTTCCTACGAGCAGTACTTC
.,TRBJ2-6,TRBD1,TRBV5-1,CASSRDRGYSGANVLTF,TGCGCCAGCAGCCGGGACAGGGGTTACTCTGGGGCCAACGTCCTGACTTTC
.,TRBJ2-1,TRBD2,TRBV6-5,CASSYRRLAINEQFF,TGTGCCAGCAGTTACCGCAGACTAGCCATCAATGAGCAGTTCTTC
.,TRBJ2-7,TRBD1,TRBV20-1,CSARGGIPVIGQESDEQYF,TGCAGTGCTAGAGGTGGCATTCCAGTTATTGGACAGGAATCTGACGAGCAGTACTTC
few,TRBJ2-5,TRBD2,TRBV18,CASSPPAGEETQYF,TGTGCCAGCTCACCACCGGCGGGGGAAGAGACCCAGTACTTC
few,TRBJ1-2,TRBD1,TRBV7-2,CASSESRDRVYYGYTF,TGTGCCAGCAGCGAGAGCCGGGACAGGGTATACTATGGCTACACCTTC
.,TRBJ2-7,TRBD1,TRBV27,CASSSIRPGQGANEQYF,TGTGCCAGCAGTTCGATTAGACCGGGACAGGGGGCGAACGAGCAGTACTTC
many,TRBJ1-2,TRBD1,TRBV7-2,CASSLEQGDYGYTF,TGTGCCAGCAGCTTAGAACAGGGGGACTATGGCTACACCTTC